This T cell receptor beta chain was profiled in a study of chemoradiotherapy in HPV16-positive cancers. The data were produced by immunoSEQ multiplex PCR, yet TCRdb's version contains in-frame clones alone and is incomplete. The sample includes some 11,000 clones, roughly 64% of them seen just once. There are 16 residues in the CDR3. V gave up 7 bases and J gave up 5 bases, with 21 bases separating them. Germline V gene data show CDR1 as SGHNT and CDR2 as YYREEE (reference sequence). Study findings and constraints: Non-HPV-specific T cells did not expand in tumors during treatment, whereas candidate HPV-specific clones and E7-related motifs did. In HPV16-positive patients, HPV-responsive T-cell expansion tracked better recurrence-free survival.

On this clone itself: Antigen unknown.

Sampling was performed from a patient who underwent chemoradiotherapy. The source of this sequence is a human donor with HPV-associated anogenital cancer. The chain uses TRBV5-4 and TRBJ2-2; maybe TRBD2 (6 bases). CDR3 region: CASRRPGLGETGELFF. The DNA of the CDR3 is TGTGCCAGCCGCAGACCGGGACTGGGTGAGACCGGGGAGCTGTTTTTT.